A single TCR beta chain is shown here with its context. Its antigen remains unknown. This CDR3 has 16 residues. CDR1 is MGHRA and CDR2 is YSYEKL in the germline V gene. V trimming: 5 bases; J trimming: 3 bases; junction bases outside the gene matches: 9. Autoimmune disease history or systemic immunosuppression meant exclusion. This sample is part of a study of OX40 agonist ivuxolimab in advanced cancers. Broader study findings: Expanded clones were, on average, more numerous among CD8+ T cells than CD4+. The study observed clonal expansion of CD4+ and CD8+ blood T cells by week 6 at 0.1 to 3.0 mg/kg.

Here immunoSEQ multiplex PCR was the method, and the copy in TCRdb shows in-frame clones only, minus some. Of around 25,000 clones listed, roughly 90% are singletons. This material consisted of CD4+ or CD8+ T cells sorted from blood, taken in a trial of the OX40 agonist ivuxolimab. The TCR originated in an adult with an advanced solid tumor such as melanoma, head and neck, liver or kidney cancer. The chain employs TRBV4-1 and TRBJ2-1; TRBD2 agrees at 8 bases. CDR3 residues: CASSGKREGYYNEQFF. As DNA, the CDR3 is TGCGCCAGCAGCGGCAAACGGGAGGGATACTACAATGAGCAGTTCTTC.